Reported below is one T cell receptor (beta chain). What it binds is not known. TCRdb re-called the 5' RACE reads with MiXCR, one entry per CDR3 protein. The sample has some 500,000 distinct CDR3 sequences; roughly 13% are singletons. This sample stems from a study of T cells after yellow fever vaccination. Findings and caveats of the study: Weaker, the secondary response had a peak occurring faster, on day 5 versus 15. Re-detected after boosting: most primary clones, 95% to 98% of CD4 and 80% to 90% of CD8.

V lost 3 bases and J lost 8, with 20 bases in between. The CDR3 length is 16 residues. Germline loops: CDR1 MRHNA, CDR2 SNTAGT. The sequencing here drew on PBMCs, taken on the day of the yellow fever booster vaccination. This receptor was identified in a man under 40 who received the YFV17D yellow fever vaccine. The chain combines TRBV6-4 with TRBJ2-1, with D possibly TRBD2 on 5 matching bases. CDR3 sequence (DNA): TGTGCCAGCAGTGATCGCGCCCCTCCTTTCGGGGATGAGCAGTTCTTC. It encodes CASSDRAPPFGDEQFF.